The clone carrying this TCR beta chain was recorded at least ten times. The target antigen is unknown. Newly diagnosed hyperthyroidism, duration under 2 months, in patients aged 18 to 65. This sample is part of a study of T cells in Graves' hyperthyroidism and ophthalmopathy. Study results and caveats: In validation, the model predicted ophthalmopathy. These predictions came a median about 6.8 months before onset.

The germline V gene encodes CDR1 MNHNS and CDR2 SASEGT. The V segment lost 11 bases and the J segment 3 bases; nucleotides outside the gene matches: 11. CDR3 length: 14 amino acids. Researchers took RNA transcripts and amplified the TCR beta CDR3 regions from them. The TCR CDR3 was amplified in a first-round RT-PCR using the HTBI primer set. TCRdb ran MiXCR on the multiplex PCR reads and lists one entry per CDR3 protein. The table lists 300,000 to 450,000 distinct CDR3 sequences, 20% to 25% of them singletons, with about 70% in the top ten. Sequencing was done on a sample of blood. The sequence was obtained from a man aged 45-65 years with Graves' hyperthyroidism. The chain couples TRBV6-1 to TRBJ2-5; 8 nucleotides match TRBD2. The CDR3 is CASQGETSEETQYF. CDR3 coding DNA: TGTGCCTCACAAGGGGAGACTAGCGAAGAGACCCAGTACTTC.